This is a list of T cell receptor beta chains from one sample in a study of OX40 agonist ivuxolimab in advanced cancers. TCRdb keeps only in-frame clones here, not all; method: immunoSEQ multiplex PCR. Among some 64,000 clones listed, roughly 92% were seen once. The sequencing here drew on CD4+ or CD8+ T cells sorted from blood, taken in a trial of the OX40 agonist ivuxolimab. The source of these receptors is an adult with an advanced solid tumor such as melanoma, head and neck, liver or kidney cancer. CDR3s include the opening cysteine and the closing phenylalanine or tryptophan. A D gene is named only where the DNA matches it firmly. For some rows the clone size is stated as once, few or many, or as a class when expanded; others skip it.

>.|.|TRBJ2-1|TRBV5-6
TGTGCCAGCAGCTTTGGGGACTCCTACAATGAGCAGTTCTTC
CASSFGDSYNEQFF
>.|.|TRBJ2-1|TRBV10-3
TGTGCCATCAGTGAGTCGGGGACCGGTCCCGATGAGCAGTTCTTC
CAISESGTGPDEQFF
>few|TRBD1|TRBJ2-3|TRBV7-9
TGTGCCAGCAGCTTAGATGGTGGACAGGGCTACCCAGATACGCAGTATTTT
CASSLDGGQGYPDTQYF
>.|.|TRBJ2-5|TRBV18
TGTGCCAGCTCACCATCGATGCAGAAAGAGACCCAGTACTTC
CASSPSMQKETQYF
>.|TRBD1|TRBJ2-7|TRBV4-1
TGCGCCAGCAGCCCCGGGACAGGGGCATACGAGCAGTACTTC
CASSPGTGAYEQYF
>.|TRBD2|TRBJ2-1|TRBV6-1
TGTGCCAGCAGGGAGCTCGCGGGGGGGCCTGATGAGCAGTTCTTC
CASRELAGGPDEQFF
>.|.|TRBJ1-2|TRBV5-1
TGCGCCAGCAGTTTCATTGGAGCGGGGGCCTATGGCTACACCTTC
CASSFIGAGAYGYTF
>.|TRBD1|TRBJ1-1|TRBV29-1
TGCAGCGTTGAAGGGGGGCGGGACAGGGGATTAACTTTCTTT
CSVEGGRDRGLTFF
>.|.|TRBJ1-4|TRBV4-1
TGCGCCAGCAGCCAAAGCCTTTATGAAAAACTGTTTTTT
CASSQSLYEKLFF
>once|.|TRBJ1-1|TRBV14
TGTGCCAGCAGCCAAGAGTACACCCTGAACACTGAAGCTTTCTTT
CASSQEYTLNTEAFF
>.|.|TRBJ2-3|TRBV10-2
TGCGCCAGCAGTAGGGACCAAAGCACAGATACGCAGTATTTT
CASSRDQSTDTQYF
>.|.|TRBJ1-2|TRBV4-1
TGCGCCAGCAGCGAAAACTATGGCTACACCTTC
CASSENYGYTF
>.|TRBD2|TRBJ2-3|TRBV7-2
TGTGCCAGCAGCTTGACTAGCGGGGTTGATACGCAGTATTTT
CASSLTSGVDTQYF
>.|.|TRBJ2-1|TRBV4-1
TGCGCCAGCAGCCAAGATCTGGGGGGACTGAATGAGCAGTTCTTC
CASSQDLGGLNEQFF
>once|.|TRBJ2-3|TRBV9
TGTGCCAGCAGCGAGTCTACAGGCCCCAACACAGATACGCAGTATTTT
CASSESTGPNTDTQYF
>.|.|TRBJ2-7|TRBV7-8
TGTGCCAGCTCACGGGGAACCTACGAGCAGTACTTC
CASSRGTYEQYF
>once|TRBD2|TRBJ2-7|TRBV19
TGTGCCAGTAAAGCAGCGACTAGCGCTTACGAGCAGTACTTC
CASKAATSAYEQYF
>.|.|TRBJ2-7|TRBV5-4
TGTGCCAGCAGCTTCGGAATGTACGAGCAGTACTTC
CASSFGMYEQYF
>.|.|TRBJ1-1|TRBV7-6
TGTGCCAGCAGCTTACAACGGGACACTGAAGCTTTCTTT
CASSLQRDTEAFF
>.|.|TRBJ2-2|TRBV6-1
TGTGCCAGCACGTACAGGGTTTTGGACACCGGGGAGCTGTTTTTT
CASTYRVLDTGELFF
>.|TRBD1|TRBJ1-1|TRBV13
TGTGCCAGCAGCAGCAGGGGGTCTGGTGTGAACACTGAAGCTTTCTTT
CASSSRGSGVNTEAFF
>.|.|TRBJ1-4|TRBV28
TGTGCCAGCACTAACCGGGGCTCACCGATTAATGAAAAACTGTTTTTT
CASTNRGSPINEKLFF
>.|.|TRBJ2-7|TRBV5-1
TGCGCCAGCAGCCGAGACCCCCACCCTACCCTCTACGAGCAGTACTTC
CASSRDPHPTLYEQYF
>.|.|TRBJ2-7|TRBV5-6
TGTGCCAGCAGCTTGGTCGGGAACTCCTACGAGCAGTACTTC
CASSLVGNSYEQYF
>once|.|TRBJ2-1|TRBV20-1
TGCAGTGCCGTGCGGGGTCGCGAGCAGTTCTTC
CSAVRGREQFF
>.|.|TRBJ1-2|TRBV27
TGTGCCAGCAGCCCGGGGCTAAACCCCTATGGCTACACCTTC
CASSPGLNPYGYTF
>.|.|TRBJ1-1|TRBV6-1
TGTGCCAGCAGCCCCTTTGGAGGGAACACTGAAGCTTTCTTT
CASSPFGGNTEAFF
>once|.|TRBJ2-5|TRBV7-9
TGTGCCAGCAGCTTAGGAGGGTCGGGGGAGACCCAGTACTTC
CASSLGGSGETQYF
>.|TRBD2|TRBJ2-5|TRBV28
TGTGCCAGCAGTCTCCCCTCACTAGCGCCACAAGAGACCCAGTACTTC
CASSLPSLAPQETQYF
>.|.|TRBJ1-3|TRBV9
TGTGCCAGCAGCCTCACCGCCAACACCATATATTTT
CASSLTANTIYF
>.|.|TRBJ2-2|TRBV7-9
TGTGCCAGCAGCCTACAGGAGAACACCGGGGAGCTGTTTTTT
CASSLQENTGELFF
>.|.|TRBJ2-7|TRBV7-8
TGTGCCAGCAGCTTAGCAGGGGCATCTACCTACGAGCAGTACTTC
CASSLAGASTYEQYF
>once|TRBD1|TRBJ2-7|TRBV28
TGTGCCAGCAATTACGGACAGGGGCCCTCCTACGAGCAGTACTTC
CASNYGQGPSYEQYF
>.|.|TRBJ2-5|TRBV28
TGTGCCAGCAGTGAGGGGCAGGACCTTGGGGAGACCCAGTACTTC
CASSEGQDLGETQYF
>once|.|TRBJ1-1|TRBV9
TGTGCCAGCAGCGTAGGTGGTAGCACTGAAGCTTTCTTT
CASSVGGSTEAFF
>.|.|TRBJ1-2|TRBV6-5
TGTGCCAGCAGACAAAGGGGCTACACCTTC
CASRQRGYTF
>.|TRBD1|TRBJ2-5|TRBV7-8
TGTGCCAGCAGCCCGGGACAGGGGATGAGAGAGACCCAGTACTTC
CASSPGQGMRETQYF
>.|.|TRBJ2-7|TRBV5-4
TGTGCCAGCAGCTTGGGAGGTTACGAGCAGTACTTC
CASSLGGYEQYF
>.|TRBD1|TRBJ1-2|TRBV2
TGTGCCAGCAGCGACGGGACAGCCTGGAACTATGGCTACACCTTC
CASSDGTAWNYGYTF
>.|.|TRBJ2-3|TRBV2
TGTGCCAGCAGTGATGGGGGCACAGATACGCAGTATTTT
CASSDGGTDTQYF
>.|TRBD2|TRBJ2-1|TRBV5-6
TGTGCCAGCAGCTTGGAAGTTCTAGCGGGAGAGCAGTTCTTC
CASSLEVLAGEQFF
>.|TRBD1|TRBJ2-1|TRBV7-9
TGTGCCAGCAGCTTAGTGGACAGGGGAAATGAGCAGTTCTTC
CASSLVDRGNEQFF
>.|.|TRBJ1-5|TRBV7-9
TGTGCCAGCAGCTCTCCAGGGGAATGGCAGCCCCAGCATTTT
CASSSPGEWQPQHF
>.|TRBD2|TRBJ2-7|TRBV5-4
TGTGCCAGCATCCACCCCGGGGGGGCCTACGAGCAGTACTTC
CASIHPGGAYEQYF
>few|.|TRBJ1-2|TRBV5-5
TGTGCCAGCAGCTTGAGAAGGGAGGACTTTGGCTACACCTTC
CASSLRREDFGYTF
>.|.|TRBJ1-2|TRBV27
TGTGCCAGCAGTTTCGCCGGGGGGGGCTATGGCTACACCTTC
CASSFAGGGYGYTF